Below, one TCR beta chain is given with its context. The antigen remains unidentified. These data come from a study of chemoradiotherapy in HPV16-positive cancers. Assay: immunoSEQ multiplex PCR; the TCRdb copy retains only in-frame clones and omits some. The table includes under 7,000 clones, 55% to 75% detected once. Notes on the study in general: During treatment, candidate HPV-specific clones and E7-related motifs expanded in tumor. HPV-responsive T-cell expansion during chemoradiotherapy was linked to improved recurrence-free survival in HPV16-positive patients.

This CDR3 region has 15 residues. Germline lookup yields CDR1 MNHEY and CDR2 SMNVEV (reference sequence). With 2 bases removed from V and 2 bases from J, the gap between germline ends came to 11 bases. The clonotype comes from a human donor with HPV-associated anogenital cancer. The chain uses TRBV27 and TRBJ2-3; a possible D gene is TRBD2 (6 bases). Specimen: tumor tissue, collected from a patient who underwent chemoradiotherapy. The CDR3 DNA reads as TGTGCCAGCAGTTTACGTAGCGGCGACACAGATACGCAGTATTTT. It encodes CASSLRSGDTDTQYF.